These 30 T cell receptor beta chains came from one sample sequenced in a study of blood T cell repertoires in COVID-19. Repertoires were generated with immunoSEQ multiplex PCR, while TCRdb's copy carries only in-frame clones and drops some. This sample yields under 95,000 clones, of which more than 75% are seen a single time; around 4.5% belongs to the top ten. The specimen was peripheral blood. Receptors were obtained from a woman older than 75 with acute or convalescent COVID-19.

CDR3 nucleotide sequence: TGTGCCAGTAGACGAATGGGGACTGATCCCTACGAGCAGTACTTC. As protein: CASRRMGTDPYEQYF. V and J are TRBV19 and TRBJ2-7, with D tentatively TRBD2 (6 bases). Trimming stripped 6 bases from V and 2 bases from J, with 17 bases between. The CDR3 loop spans 15 amino acids. The germline CDR1 and CDR2 sequences are LNHDA and SQIVND (reference sequence).

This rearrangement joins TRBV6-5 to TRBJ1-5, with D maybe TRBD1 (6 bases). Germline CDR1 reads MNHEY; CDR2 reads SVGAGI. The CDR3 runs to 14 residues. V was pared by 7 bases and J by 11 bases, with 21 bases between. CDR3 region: CASKEAGAQLSQHF. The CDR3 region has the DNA TGTGCCAGCAAGGAGGCGGGGGCCCAGTTGTCCCAGCATTTT.

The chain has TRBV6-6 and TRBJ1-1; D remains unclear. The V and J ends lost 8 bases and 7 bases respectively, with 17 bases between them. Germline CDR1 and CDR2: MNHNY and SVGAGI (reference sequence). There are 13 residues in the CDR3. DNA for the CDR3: TGTGCCAGCGAAAGGTCCGGGATTTATGAAGCTTTCTTT. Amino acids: CASERSGIYEAFF.

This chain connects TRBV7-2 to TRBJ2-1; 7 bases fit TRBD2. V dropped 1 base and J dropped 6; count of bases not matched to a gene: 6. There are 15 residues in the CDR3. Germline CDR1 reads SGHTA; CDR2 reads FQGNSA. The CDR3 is CASSLVGPGGNEQFF. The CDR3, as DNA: TGTGCCAGCAGCTTAGTGGGCCCGGGGGGCAATGAGCAGTTCTTC.

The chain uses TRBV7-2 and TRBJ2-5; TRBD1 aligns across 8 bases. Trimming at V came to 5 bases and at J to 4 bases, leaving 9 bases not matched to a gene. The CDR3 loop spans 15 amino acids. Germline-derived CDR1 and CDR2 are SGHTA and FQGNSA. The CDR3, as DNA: TGTGCCAGCAGCGCGACGACAGGGGAGGTAGAGACCCAGTACTTC. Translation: CASSATTGEVETQYF.

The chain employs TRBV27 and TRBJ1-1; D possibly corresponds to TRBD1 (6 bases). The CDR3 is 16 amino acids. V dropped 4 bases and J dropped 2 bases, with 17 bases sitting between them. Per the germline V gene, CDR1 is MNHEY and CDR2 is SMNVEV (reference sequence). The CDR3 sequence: CASSSLLTGINTEAFF. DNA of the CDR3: TGTGCCAGCAGTTCCCTACTTACAGGGATTAACACTGAAGCTTTCTTT.

CDR3 residues: CASSFADRANYGYTF. In nucleotides, the CDR3 is TGTGCCAGCAGCTTCGCTGACAGGGCTAACTATGGCTACACCTTC. V is TRBV7-9 and J is TRBJ1-2; 7 bases line up with TRBD1. Germline V gives CDR1 SEHNR, CDR2 FQNEAQ (reference sequence). There are 15 residues in the CDR3. J lost 0 bases, V lost 3 bases, and 4 bases had no gene match. The variable domain in full, completed from reference TRBV7-9 and TRBJ1-2, reads DTGVSQNPRHKITKRGQNVTFRCDPISEHNRLYWYRQTLGQGPEFLTYFQNEAQLEKSRLLSDRFSAERPKGSFSTLEIQRTEQGDSAMYLCASSFADRANYGYTFGSGTRLTVV.

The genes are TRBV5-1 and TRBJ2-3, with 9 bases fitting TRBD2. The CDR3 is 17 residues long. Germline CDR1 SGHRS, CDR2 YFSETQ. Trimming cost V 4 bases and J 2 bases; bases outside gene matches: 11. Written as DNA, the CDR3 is TGCGCCAGCAGCCCCCCAGGGATAGCGGGAGTCACAGATACGCAGTATTTT. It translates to CASSPPGIAGVTDTQYF.

Here the CDR3 DNA reads TGTGCCAGCAGCCTCCGGCCAGCGGCCTACGAGCAGTACTTC. Translation: CASSLRPAAYEQYF. J is TRBJ2-7 and V is TRBV7-3; D might be TRBD2 (5 bases). The CDR3 runs to 14 residues. V lost 5 bases and J 2 bases, leaving 13 bases between the germline ends. Per the germline V gene, CDR1 is SGHTA and CDR2 is FQGTGA.

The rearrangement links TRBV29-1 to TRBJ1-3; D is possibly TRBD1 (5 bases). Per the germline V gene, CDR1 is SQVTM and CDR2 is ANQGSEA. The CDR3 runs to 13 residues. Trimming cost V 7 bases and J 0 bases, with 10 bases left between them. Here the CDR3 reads CSAKTDSGNTIYF. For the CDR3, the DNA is TGCAGCGCAAAGACAGACTCTGGAAACACCATATATTTT.

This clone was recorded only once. DNA of the CDR3: TGTGCCAGCAGTGGGGACAGCGGCGCTGAAGCTTTCTTT. Translating it yields CASSGDSGAEAFF. V usage is TRBV6-4 and J usage is TRBJ1-1, with 7 bases identical to TRBD1. The germline V gene encodes CDR1 MRHNA and CDR2 SNTAGT. The CDR3 covers 13 residues. The trim removed 4 bases at V and 6 bases at J, leaving 5 bases unmatched.

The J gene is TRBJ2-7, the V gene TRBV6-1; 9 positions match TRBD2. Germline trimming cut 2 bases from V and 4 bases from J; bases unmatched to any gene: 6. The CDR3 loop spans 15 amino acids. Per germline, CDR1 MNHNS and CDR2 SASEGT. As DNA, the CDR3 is TGTGCCAGCAGTGAACAGGCGGGGGGGCGGTACGAGCAGTACTTC. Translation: CASSEQAGGRYEQYF.

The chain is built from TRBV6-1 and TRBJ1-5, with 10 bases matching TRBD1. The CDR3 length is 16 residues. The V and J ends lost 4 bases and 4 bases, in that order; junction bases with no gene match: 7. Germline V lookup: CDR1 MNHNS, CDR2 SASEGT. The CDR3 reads CASSARDRGGNQPQHF. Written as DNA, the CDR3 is TGTGCCAGCAGTGCCCGGGACAGGGGAGGTAATCAGCCCCAGCATTTT.

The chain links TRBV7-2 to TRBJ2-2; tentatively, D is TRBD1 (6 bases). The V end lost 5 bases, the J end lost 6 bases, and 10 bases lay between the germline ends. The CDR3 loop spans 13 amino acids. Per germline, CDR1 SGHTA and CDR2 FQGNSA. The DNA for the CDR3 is TGTGCCAGCAGCGCCGGGACATCCGGGGAGCTGTTTTTT. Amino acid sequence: CASSAGTSGELFF.

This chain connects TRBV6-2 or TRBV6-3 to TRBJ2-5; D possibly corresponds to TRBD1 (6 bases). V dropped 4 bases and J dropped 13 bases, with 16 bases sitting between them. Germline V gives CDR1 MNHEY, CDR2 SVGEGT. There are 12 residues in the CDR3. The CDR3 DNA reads TGTGCCAGCAGTTTCTCCCGGGACATCCTGTACTTC. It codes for CASSFSRDILYF.

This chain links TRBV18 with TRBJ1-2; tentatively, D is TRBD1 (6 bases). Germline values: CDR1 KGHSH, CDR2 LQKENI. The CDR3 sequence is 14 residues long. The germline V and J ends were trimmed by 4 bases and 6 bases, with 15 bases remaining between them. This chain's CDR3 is CASSRSQGQDGYTF. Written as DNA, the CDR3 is TGTGCCAGCTCACGTAGCCAGGGACAAGATGGCTACACCTTC.

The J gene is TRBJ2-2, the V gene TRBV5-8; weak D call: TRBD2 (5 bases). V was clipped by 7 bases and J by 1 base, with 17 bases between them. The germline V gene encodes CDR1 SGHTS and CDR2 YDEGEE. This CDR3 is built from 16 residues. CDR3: CASPRERGRNTGELFF. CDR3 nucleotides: TGTGCCAGCCCACGAGAACGGGGTAGGAACACCGGGGAGCTGTTTTTT.

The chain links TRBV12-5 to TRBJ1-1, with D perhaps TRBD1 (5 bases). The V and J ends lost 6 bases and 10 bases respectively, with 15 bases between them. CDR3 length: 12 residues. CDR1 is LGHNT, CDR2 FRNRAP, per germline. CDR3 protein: CASGPDSPGAFF. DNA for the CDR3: TGTGCTAGTGGCCCTGACAGCCCGGGAGCTTTCTTT.

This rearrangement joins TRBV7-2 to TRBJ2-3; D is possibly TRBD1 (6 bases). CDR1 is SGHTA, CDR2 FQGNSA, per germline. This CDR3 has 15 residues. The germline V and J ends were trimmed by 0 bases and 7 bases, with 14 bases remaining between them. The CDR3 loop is CASSLAGSGEYTQYF. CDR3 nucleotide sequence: TGTGCCAGCAGCTTAGCTGGGTCAGGGGAATATACGCAGTATTTT.

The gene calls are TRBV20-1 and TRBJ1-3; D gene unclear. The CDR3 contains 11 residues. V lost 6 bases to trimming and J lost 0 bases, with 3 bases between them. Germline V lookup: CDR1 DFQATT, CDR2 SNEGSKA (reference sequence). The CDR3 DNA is TGCAGTGCACACTCTGGAAACACCATATATTTT. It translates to CSAHSGNTIYF.

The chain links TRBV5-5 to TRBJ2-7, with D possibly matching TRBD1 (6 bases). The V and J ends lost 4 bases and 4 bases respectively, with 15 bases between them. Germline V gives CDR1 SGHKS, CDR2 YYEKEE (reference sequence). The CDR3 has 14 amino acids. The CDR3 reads CASSGTRTVYEQYF. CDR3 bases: TGTGCCAGCAGCGGGACAAGGACCGTATACGAGCAGTACTTC.

The CDR3 DNA reads TGTGCCAGCAGCTCCTTTTTAAATCAGCCCCAGCATTTT. It encodes CASSSFLNQPQHF. The rearrangement links TRBV27 to TRBJ1-5, with D hard to call. Germline assignment: CDR1 MNHEY and CDR2 SMNVEV (reference sequence). The CDR3 loop spans 13 amino acids. Trimming left V 6 bases short and J 4 bases short, with 10 bases between.

The CDR3: CASSPTLGQRGISGYTF. Written as DNA, the CDR3 is TGTGCCAGCAGCCCCACTTTGGGTCAGCGTGGAATTTCTGGCTACACCTTC. The rearrangement links TRBV11-2 to TRBJ1-2, with D unresolved. The V and J ends lost 5 bases and 7 bases respectively, with 26 bases between them. The CDR3 extends over 17 amino acids. CDR1 is SGHAT and CDR2 is FQNNGV in the germline V gene.

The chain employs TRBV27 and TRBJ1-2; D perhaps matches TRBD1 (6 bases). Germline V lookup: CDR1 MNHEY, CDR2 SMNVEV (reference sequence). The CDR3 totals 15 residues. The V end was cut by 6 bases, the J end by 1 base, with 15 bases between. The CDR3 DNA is TGTGCCAGCAGCCCCGACAGGATCATTAACTATGGCTACACCTTC. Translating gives CASSPDRIINYGYTF.

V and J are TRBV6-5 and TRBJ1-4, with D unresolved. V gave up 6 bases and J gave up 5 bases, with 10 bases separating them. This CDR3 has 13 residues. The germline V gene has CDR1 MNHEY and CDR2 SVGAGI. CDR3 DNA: TGTGCCAGCAGCCCCTCCGGGAATGAAAAACTGTTTTTT. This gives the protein CASSPSGNEKLFF.

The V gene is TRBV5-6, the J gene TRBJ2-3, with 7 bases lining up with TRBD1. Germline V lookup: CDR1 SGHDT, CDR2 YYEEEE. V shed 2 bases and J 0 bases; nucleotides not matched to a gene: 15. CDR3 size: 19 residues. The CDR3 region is CASSFMAGTVHASTDTQYF. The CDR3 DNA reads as TGTGCCAGCAGCTTCATGGCTGGGACAGTCCATGCTAGCACAGATACGCAGTATTTT.

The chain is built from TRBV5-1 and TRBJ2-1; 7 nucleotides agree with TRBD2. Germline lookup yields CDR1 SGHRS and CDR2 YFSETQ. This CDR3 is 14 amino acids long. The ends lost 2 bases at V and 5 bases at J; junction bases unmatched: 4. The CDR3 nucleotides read TGCGCCAGCAGCTTCGGGACTAAAGACAATGAGCAGTTCTTC. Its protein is CASSFGTKDNEQFF.

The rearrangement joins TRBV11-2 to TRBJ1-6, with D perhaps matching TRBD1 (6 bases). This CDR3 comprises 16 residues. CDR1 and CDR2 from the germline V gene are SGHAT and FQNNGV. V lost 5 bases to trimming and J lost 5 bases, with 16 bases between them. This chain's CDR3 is CASSLWGGTNNSPLHF. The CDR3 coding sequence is TGTGCCAGCAGCCTCTGGGGGGGGACAAATAATTCACCCCTCCACTTT.

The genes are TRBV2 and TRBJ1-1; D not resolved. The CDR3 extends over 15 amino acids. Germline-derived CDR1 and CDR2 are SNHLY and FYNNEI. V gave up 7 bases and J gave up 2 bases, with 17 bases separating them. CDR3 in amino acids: CASKSSGSTNTEAFF. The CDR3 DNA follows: TGTGCCAGCAAATCGTCCGGGTCGACCAACACTGAAGCTTTCTTT.

The CDR3 DNA sequence: TGTGCCAGCAGTTACGAGGCGGTCTCCGGGGAGCTGTTTTTT. Translated: CASSYEAVSGELFF. The gene calls are TRBV6-2 or TRBV6-3 and TRBJ2-2; D gene unclear. The CDR3 runs 14 residues. Trimming pared 2 bases from V and 6 bases from J, leaving 10 bases between. CDR1 and CDR2 from the germline V gene are MNHEY and SVGEGT.